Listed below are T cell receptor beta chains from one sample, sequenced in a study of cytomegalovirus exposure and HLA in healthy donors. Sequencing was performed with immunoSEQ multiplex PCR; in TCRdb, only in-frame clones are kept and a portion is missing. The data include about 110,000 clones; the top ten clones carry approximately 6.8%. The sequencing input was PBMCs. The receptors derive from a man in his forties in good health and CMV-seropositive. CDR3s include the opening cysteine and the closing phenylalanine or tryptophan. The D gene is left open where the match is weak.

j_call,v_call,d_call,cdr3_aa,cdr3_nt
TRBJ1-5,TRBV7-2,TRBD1,CASSSAGGDNQPQHF,TGTGCCAGCAGCTCCGCAGGGGGCGATAATCAGCCCCAGCATTTT
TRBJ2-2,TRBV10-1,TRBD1,CASSVGTGYTGELFF,TGCGCCAGCAGTGTTGGGACAGGTTACACCGGGGAGCTGTTTTTT
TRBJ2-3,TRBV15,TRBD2,CATKAGDGANTQYF,TGTGCCACCAAAGCGGGAGACGGTGCAAATACGCAGTATTTT
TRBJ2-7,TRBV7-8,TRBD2,CASSSLAGDYYEQYF,TGTGCCAGCAGCTCCCTAGCGGGGGATTACTACGAGCAGTACTTC
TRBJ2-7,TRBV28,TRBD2,CASSPRLAGGYEQYF,TGTGCCAGCAGTCCAAGACTAGCGGGAGGGTACGAGCAGTACTTC
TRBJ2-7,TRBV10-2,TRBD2,CASSETPLSGRAHEQYF,TGCGCCAGCAGTGAGACCCCCCTTTCCGGGAGGGCCCACGAGCAGTACTTC
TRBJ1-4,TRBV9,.,CASSPRQTVYEKLFF,TGTGCCAGCAGCCCCAGACAGACCGTTTATGAAAAACTGTTTTTT
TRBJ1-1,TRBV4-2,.,CASSQEPQGNTEAFF,TGTGCCAGCAGCCAAGAGCCTCAGGGGAACACTGAAGCTTTCTTT
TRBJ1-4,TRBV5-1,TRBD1,CASSWMGQGGEKLFF,TGCGCCAGCAGCTGGATGGGACAGGGAGGGGAAAAACTGTTTTTT
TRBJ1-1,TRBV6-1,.,CASSEVGRSAFF,TGTGCCAGCAGTGAAGTGGGGAGATCAGCTTTCTTT
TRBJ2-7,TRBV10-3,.,CAISESTRSSYEQYF,TGTGCCATCAGTGAGTCGACCCGGAGCTCCTACGAGCAGTACTTC
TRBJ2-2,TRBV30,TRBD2,CAWRSATSSKYAGELFF,TGTGCCTGGAGGAGCGCGACTAGCTCCAAATACGCCGGGGAGCTGTTTTTT
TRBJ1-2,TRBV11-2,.,CASSLREGGYGYTF,TGTGCCAGCAGCTTAAGGGAGGGAGGGTATGGCTACACCTTC
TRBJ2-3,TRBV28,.,CASRSAEAGDTQYF,TGTGCCAGCAGGTCGGCGGAGGCGGGAGATACGCAGTATTTT
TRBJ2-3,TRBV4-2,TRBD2,CASSQEGTSATDTQYF,TGTGCCAGCAGCCAAGAAGGGACTAGCGCCACAGATACGCAGTATTTT
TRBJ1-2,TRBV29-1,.,CSVREALFYGYTF,TGCAGCGTTCGTGAGGCCCTATTCTATGGCTACACCTTC
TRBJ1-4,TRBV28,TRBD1,CASSRLDRGNEKLFF,TGTGCCAGCAGTCGCCTGGACAGGGGAAATGAAAAACTGTTTTTT
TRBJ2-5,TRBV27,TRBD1,CASSPTDRVVRKTQYF,TGTGCCAGCAGTCCGACTGACAGGGTTGTTAGAAAGACCCAGTACTTC
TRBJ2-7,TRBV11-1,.,CASSLGQNYEQYF,TGTGCCAGCAGCTTAGGACAGAACTACGAGCAGTACTTC
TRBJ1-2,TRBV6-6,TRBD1,CASSLQGSDGYTF,TGTGCCAGCAGTTTACAGGGGTCGGATGGCTACACCTTC
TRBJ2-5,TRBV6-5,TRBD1,CASSYPDREETQYF,TGTGCCAGCAGTTACCCCGACAGGGAAGAGACCCAGTACTTC
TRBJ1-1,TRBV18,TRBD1,CASSRGTGDTNTEAFF,TGTGCCAGCTCACGCGGGACAGGGGACACAAACACTGAAGCTTTCTTT
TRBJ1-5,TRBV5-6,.,CASSFSGQPQHF,TGTGCCAGCAGCTTTTCGGGGCAGCCCCAGCATTTT
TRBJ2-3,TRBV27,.,CASRPGGGYTDTQYF,TGTGCCAGCCGACCCGGAGGGGGCTATACAGATACGCAGTATTTT